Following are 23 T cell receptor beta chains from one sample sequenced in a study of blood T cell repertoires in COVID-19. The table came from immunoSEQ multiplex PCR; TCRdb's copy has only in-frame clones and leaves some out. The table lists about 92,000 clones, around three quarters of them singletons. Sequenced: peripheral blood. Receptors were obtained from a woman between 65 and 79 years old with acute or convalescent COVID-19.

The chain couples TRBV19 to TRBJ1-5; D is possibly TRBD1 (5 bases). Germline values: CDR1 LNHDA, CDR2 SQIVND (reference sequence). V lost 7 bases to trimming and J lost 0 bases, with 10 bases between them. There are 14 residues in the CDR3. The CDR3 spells CASTWGFSNQPQHF. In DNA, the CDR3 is TGTGCCAGTACTTGGGGCTTTAGCAATCAGCCCCAGCATTTT.

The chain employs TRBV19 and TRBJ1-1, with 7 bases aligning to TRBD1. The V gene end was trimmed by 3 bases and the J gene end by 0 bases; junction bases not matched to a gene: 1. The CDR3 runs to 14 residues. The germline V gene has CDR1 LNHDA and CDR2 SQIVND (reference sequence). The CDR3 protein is CASSITGVNTEAFF. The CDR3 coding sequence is TGTGCCAGTAGTATTACAGGGGTGAACACTGAAGCTTTCTTT.

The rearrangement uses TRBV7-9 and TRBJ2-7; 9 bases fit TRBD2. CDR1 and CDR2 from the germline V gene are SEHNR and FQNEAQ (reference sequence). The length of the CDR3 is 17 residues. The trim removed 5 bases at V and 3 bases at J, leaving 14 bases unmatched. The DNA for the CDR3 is TGTGCCAGCAGCGGGACCCCTCTAGCGGGAAGAGACTACGAGCAGTACTTC. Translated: CASSGTPLAGRDYEQYF.

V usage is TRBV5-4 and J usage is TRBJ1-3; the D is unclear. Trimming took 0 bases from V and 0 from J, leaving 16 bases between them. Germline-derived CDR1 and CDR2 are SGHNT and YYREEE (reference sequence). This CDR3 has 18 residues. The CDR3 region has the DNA TGTGCCAGCAGCTTGGGGGAAAAAAGCGGATCCTCTGGAAACACCATATATTTT. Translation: CASSLGEKSGSSGNTIYF.

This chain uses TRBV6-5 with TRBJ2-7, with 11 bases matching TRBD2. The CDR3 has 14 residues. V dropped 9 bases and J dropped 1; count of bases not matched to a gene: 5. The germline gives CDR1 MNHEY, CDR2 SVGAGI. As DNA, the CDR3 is TGTGCCAGTCGACTAGCGGGGTTATCCTACGAGCAGTACTTC. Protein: CASRLAGLSYEQYF.

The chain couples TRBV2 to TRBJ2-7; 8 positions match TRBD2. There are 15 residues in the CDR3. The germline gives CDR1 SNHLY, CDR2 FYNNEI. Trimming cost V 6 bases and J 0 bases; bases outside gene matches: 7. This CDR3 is CASSLTSAYSYEQYF. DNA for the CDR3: TGTGCCAGCAGCCTGACTAGCGCCTACTCCTACGAGCAGTACTTC.

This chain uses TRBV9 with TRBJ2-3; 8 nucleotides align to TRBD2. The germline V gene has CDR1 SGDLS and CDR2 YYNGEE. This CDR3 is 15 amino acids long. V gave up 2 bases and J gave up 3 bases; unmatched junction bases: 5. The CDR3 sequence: CASSVAGGATDTQYF. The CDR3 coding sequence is TGTGCCAGCAGCGTCGCGGGAGGAGCGACAGATACGCAGTATTTT.

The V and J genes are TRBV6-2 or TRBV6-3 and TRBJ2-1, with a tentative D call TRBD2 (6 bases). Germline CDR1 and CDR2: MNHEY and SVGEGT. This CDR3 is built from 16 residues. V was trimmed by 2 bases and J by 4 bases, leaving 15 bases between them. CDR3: CASSYTNGGGYNEQFF. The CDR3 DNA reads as TGTGCCAGCAGTTACACTAACGGGGGAGGTTACAATGAGCAGTTCTTC.

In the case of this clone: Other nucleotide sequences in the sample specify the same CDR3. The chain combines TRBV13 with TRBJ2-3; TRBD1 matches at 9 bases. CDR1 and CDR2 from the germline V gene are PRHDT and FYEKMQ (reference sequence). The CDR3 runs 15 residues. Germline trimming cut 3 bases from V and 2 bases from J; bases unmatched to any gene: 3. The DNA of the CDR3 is TGTGCCAGCAGCTTGGGGACAGGGATCACAGATACGCAGTATTTT. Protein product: CASSLGTGITDTQYF. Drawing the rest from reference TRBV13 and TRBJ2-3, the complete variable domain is AAGVIQSPRHLIKEKRETATLKCYPIPRHDTVYWYQQGPGQDPQFLISFYEKMQSDKGSIPDRFSAQQFSDYHSELNMSSLELGDSALYFCASSLGTGITDTQYFGPGTRLTVL.

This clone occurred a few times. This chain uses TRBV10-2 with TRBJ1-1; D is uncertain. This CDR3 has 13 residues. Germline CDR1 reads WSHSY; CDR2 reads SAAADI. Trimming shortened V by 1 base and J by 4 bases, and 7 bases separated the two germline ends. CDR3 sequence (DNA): TGCGCCAGCAGTGAGTATCTAAGCACTGAAGCTTTCTTT. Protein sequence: CASSEYLSTEAFF.

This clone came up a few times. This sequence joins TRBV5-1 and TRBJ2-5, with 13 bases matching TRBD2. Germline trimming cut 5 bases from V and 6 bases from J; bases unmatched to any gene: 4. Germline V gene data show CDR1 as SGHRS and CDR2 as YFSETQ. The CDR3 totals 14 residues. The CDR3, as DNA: TGCGCCAGCAGGGGACTAGCGGGACTGAAGACCCAGTACTTC. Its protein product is CASRGLAGLKTQYF.

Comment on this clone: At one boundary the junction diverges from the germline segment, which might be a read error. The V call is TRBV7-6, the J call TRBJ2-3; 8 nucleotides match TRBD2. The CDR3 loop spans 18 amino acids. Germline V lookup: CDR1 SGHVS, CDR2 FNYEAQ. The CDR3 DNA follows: TGTGCCAGCAGCCTAGCTCCCGGGACTAGTTCTCTCACAGATACGCAGTATTTT. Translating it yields CASSLAPGTSSLTDTQYF. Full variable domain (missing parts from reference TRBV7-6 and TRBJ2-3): GAGVSQSPRYKVTKRGQDVALRCDPISGHVSLYWYRQALGQGPEFLTYFNYEAQQDKSGLPNDRFSAERPEGSISTLTIQRTEQRDSAMYRCASSLAPGTSSLTDTQYFGPGTRLTVL.

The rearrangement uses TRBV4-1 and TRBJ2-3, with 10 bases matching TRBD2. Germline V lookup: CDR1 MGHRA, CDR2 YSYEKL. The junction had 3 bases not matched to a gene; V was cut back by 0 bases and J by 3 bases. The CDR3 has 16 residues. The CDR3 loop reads CASSQDGAGGTDTQYF. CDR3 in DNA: TGCGCCAGCAGCCAAGATGGAGCGGGAGGGACAGATACGCAGTATTTT.

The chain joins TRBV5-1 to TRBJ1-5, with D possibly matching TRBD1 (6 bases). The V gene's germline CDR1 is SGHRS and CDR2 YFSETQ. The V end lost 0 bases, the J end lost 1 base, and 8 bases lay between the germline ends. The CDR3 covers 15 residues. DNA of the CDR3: TGCGCCAGCAGCTTGGGGGGGCTGAGCAATCAGCCCCAGCATTTT. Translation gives CASSLGGLSNQPQHF.

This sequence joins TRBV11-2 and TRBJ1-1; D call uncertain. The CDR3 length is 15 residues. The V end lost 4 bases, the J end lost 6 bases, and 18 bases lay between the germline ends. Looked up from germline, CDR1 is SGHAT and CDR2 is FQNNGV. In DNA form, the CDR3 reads TGTGCCAGCAGCTCAAAGGAGTACCGAGGGTCTGAAGCTTTCTTT. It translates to CASSSKEYRGSEAFF.

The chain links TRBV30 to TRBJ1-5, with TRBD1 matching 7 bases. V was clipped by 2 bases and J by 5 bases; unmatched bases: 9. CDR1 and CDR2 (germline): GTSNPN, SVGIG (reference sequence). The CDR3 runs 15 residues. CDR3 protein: CAWSSGTRGDQPQHF. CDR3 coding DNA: TGTGCCTGGAGTTCAGGTACCAGGGGGGATCAGCCCCAGCATTTT.

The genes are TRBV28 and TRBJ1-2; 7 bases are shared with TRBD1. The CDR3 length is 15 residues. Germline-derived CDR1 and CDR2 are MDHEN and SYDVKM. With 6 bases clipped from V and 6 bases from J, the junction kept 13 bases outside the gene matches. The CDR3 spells CASRPSPDRFHGYTF. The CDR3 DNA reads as TGTGCCAGCAGACCGTCACCGGACAGGTTCCATGGCTACACCTTC.

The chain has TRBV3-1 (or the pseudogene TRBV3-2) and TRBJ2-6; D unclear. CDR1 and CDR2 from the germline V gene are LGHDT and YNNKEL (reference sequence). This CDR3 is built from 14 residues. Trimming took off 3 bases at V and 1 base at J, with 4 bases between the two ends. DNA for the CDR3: TGTGCCAGCAGCCATTCTTCTGGGGCCAACGTCCTGACTTTC. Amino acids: CASSHSSGANVLTF.

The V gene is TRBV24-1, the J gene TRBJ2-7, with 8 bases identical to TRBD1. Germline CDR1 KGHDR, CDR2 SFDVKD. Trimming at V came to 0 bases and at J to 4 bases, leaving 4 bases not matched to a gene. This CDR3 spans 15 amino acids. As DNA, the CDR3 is TGTGCCACCAGTGATTTGGAGACAGGGGCGTACGAGCAGTACTTC. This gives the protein CATSDLETGAYEQYF.

CDR3 in amino acids: CASSARGTNQPQHF. CDR3 coding DNA: TGTGCCAGCAGCGCGAGGGGGACCAATCAGCCCCAGCATTTT. The chain joins TRBV3-1 (or the pseudogene TRBV3-2) to TRBJ1-5, with D perhaps matching TRBD1 (6 bases). V was pared by 5 bases and J by 3 bases, with 11 bases between. CDR1 and CDR2 from the germline V gene are LGHDT and YNNKEL (reference sequence). This CDR3 comprises 14 residues.

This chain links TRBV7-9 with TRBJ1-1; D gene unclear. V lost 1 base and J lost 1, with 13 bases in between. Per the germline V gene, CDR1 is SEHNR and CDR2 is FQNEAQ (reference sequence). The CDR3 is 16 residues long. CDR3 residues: CASSLGGGTPNTEAFF. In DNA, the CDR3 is TGTGCCAGCAGCTTAGGCGGAGGCACGCCGAACACTGAAGCTTTCTTT.

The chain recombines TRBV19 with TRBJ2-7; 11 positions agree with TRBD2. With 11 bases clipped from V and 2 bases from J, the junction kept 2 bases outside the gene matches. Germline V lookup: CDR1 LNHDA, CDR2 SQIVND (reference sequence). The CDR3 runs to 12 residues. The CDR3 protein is CAGLAGAYEQYF. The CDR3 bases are TGTGCCGGACTAGCGGGCGCCTACGAGCAGTACTTC.

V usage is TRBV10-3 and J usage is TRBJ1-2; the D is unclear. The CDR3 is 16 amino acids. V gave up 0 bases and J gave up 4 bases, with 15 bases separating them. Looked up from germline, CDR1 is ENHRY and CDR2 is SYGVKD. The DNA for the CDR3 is TGTGCCATCAGTGAGTCGAGGATAGGATCAGTCTATGGCTACACCTTC. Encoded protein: CAISESRIGSVYGYTF.